These 12 T cell receptor beta chains share one sample of origin, sequenced in a study of T cell clonotyping in hematopoietic cell transplantation. Generated by immunoSEQ multiplex PCR, the TCRdb table keeps only in-frame clones and is missing some. Of 17,000 or so clones in the sample, around 90% were seen once. The sequencing input was peripheral blood mononuclear cells. The receptor set was obtained from a man aged 40-50 years in good health. Some clones in this sample may be carry-over from other donors' samples.

This chain joins TRBV27 and TRBJ2-7, with D perhaps TRBD2 (5 bases). Germline CDR1 reads MNHEY; CDR2 reads SMNVEV (reference sequence). CDR3 length: 13 residues. V dropped 4 bases and J dropped 2 bases, with 9 bases sitting between them. This CDR3 is CASSSGSAYEQYF. The CDR3 DNA reads as TGTGCCAGCAGTTCGGGAAGCGCCTACGAGCAGTACTTC.

CDR3 loop: CSASARNEQYF. The CDR3 DNA sequence: TGCAGTGCTAGTGCCCGAAACGAGCAGTACTTC. This chain uses TRBV20-1 with TRBJ2-7; no definite D call. V was cut by 3 bases and J by 5 bases, with 8 bases left in between. CDR3 length equals 11 residues. Germline-derived CDR1 and CDR2 are DFQATT and SNEGSKA (reference sequence).

The chain links TRBV27 to TRBJ2-3; TRBD1 might be the D (5 bases). The CDR3 has 16 residues. The germline V and J ends were trimmed by 6 bases and 2 bases, with 18 bases remaining between them. Germline lookup yields CDR1 MNHEY and CDR2 SMNVEV (reference sequence). The CDR3 sequence is CASRHPDGQNTDTQYF. DNA of the CDR3: TGTGCCAGCAGACATCCTGACGGACAAAACACAGATACGCAGTATTTT.

The chain carries TRBV9 and TRBJ2-7, with 12 bases aligning to TRBD2. J gave up 6 bases and V 4 bases, and 5 bases lay outside the gene matches. Germline CDR1 is SGDLS and CDR2 is YYNGEE. There are 14 residues in the CDR3. The CDR3 loop is CASSPTTSGSEQYF. CDR3 in DNA: TGTGCCAGCAGCCCCACGACTAGCGGGAGCGAGCAGTACTTC.

This rearrangement joins TRBV28 to TRBJ2-2; 7 positions agree with TRBD1. V shed 9 bases and J 3 bases; nucleotides not matched to a gene: 7. The CDR3 runs 14 residues. Germline assignment: CDR1 MDHEN and CDR2 SYDVKM. The CDR3 sequence is CARTGTNDTGELFF. The DNA for the CDR3 is TGTGCCAGGACAGGGACGAACGACACCGGGGAGCTGTTTTTT.

The chain has TRBV2 and TRBJ2-1; D tentatively fits TRBD1 or TRBD2 (5 bases each). Trimming cost V 9 bases and J 7 bases, with 13 bases left between them. This CDR3 contains 12 residues. The germline V gene encodes CDR1 SNHLY and CDR2 FYNNEI. The CDR3 here is CARDGAKNEQFF. CDR3 DNA sequence: TGTGCCAGAGACGGGGCTAAAAATGAGCAGTTCTTC.

The V and J genes are TRBV29-1 and TRBJ1-2; 9 positions agree with TRBD1. Germline V gene lookup returns CDR1 SQVTM and CDR2 ANQGSEA. V gave up 6 bases and J gave up 8 bases; unmatched junction bases: 13. The CDR3 is 14 residues long. In DNA, the CDR3 is TGCAGCGTGGTCCCGGGACAGGGAACGGTAGGCTACACCTTC. This gives the protein CSVVPGQGTVGYTF. The variable domain in full, with the rest retrieved from reference TRBV29-1 and TRBJ1-2, is SAVISQKPSRDICQRGTSLTIQCQVDSQVTMMFWYRQQPGQSLTLIATANQGSEATYESGFVIDKFPISRPNLTFSTLTVSNMSPEDSSIYLCSVVPGQGTVGYTFGSGTRLTVV.

The J gene is TRBJ1-2, the V gene TRBV9; D is undetermined. The ends were cut back, 0 bases at V and 0 bases at J, with 9 bases in the middle. This CDR3 has 15 amino acids. CDR1 and CDR2 (germline): SGDLS, YYNGEE. The CDR3 is CASSVDLVANYGYTF. CDR3 coding DNA: TGTGCCAGCAGCGTAGATTTGGTAGCTAACTATGGCTACACCTTC.

This chain uses TRBV5-1 with TRBJ2-2; D might be TRBD1 or TRBD2, each matching 5 bases. Between the trimmed V and J ends, which lost 4 bases and 2 bases, there was a span of 9 bases. The CDR3 is made up of 14 amino acids. CDR1 and CDR2 from the germline V gene are SGHRS and YFSETQ. CDR3 sequence (DNA): TGCGCCAGCAGCCGGGACCTAAACACCGGGGAGCTGTTTTTT. Translated: CASSRDLNTGELFF.

V and J are TRBV12-5 and TRBJ2-7, with 7 bases matching TRBD1. Trimming removed 0 bases from V and 0 bases from J; junction bases left unmatched: 11. The CDR3 is 18 amino acids. The germline V gene has CDR1 LGHNT and CDR2 FRNRAP. The CDR3 DNA reads TGTGCTAGTGGTTTGGTATGGTATGGGACAGACAGCTCCTACGAGCAGTACTTC. The encoded protein is CASGLVWYGTDSSYEQYF.

V and J are TRBV5-8 and TRBJ1-5; a weak D match, TRBD1 (5 bases). CDR1 and CDR2 from the germline V gene are SGHTS and YDEGEE. This CDR3 is built from 15 residues. V lost 5 bases and J 0 bases, leaving 12 bases between the germline ends. CDR3 in DNA: TGTGCCAGCAGGTACGGGGCCCATAGCAATCAGCCCCAGCATTTT. Encoded protein: CASRYGAHSNQPQHF.

The gene calls are TRBV7-2 and TRBJ2-2; a possible D gene is TRBD2 (6 bases). Trimming pared 1 base from V and 2 bases from J, leaving 11 bases between. Looked up from germline, CDR1 is SGHTA and CDR2 is FQGNSA. The CDR3 is made up of 16 amino acids. CDR3 DNA sequence: TGTGCCAGCAGCTTAGGCGCGGGGAGAAACACCGGGGAGCTGTTTTTT. Amino acid sequence: CASSLGAGRNTGELFF.